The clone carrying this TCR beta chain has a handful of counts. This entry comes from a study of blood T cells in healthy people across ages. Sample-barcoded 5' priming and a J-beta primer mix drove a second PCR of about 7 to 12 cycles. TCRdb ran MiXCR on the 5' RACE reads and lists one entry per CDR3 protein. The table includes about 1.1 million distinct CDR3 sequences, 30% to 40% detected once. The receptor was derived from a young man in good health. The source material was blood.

As DNA, the CDR3 is TGTGCCAGCAGCCAAGATTCGGTCTCTGGGGCCAACGTCCTGACTTTC. As protein: CASSQDSVSGANVLTF. V gene TRBV4-2 combines with J gene TRBJ2-6, with D hard to call. This CDR3 contains 16 residues. Deletions cut 0 bases from V and 0 bases from J, with 6 bases between. The germline gives CDR1 LGHNA, CDR2 YNFKEQ.